This TCR beta chain comes out of a study of blood T cell repertoires in COVID-19. Study as a whole: In each case, the material was cDNA or gDNA derived from T cells, B-cell-depleted T cells, or PBMCs.

Trimming stripped 8 bases from V and 4 bases from J, with 3 bases between. The length of the CDR3 is 10 residues. The germline V gene encodes CDR1 ENHRY and CDR2 SYGVKD. Authors' data handling: Estimated nucleated cell counts came from reference gene primer amplification. Measured with immunoSEQ multiplex PCR; TCRdb has only the in-frame clones, and not every one. V, J and clone size are those of that table, while D and trimming were read from the DNA. This table has a few hundred thousand clones, around nine tenths appearing once. The V call is TRBV10-3, the J call TRBJ1-5; D ambiguous. Specimen: peripheral blood. The sequence was obtained from a young woman who had recovered from COVID-19. The CDR3 sequence: CAIYNQPQHF. Here the CDR3 DNA reads TGTGCCATCTATAATCAGCCCCAGCATTTT.